Listed below are T cell receptor beta chains from one sample, sequenced in a study of T cells in Graves' hyperthyroidism and ophthalmopathy. TCRdb passed the multiplex PCR reads through MiXCR, listing each CDR3 protein once. Among about 400,000 distinct CDR3 sequences listed, over 12% were seen once. Sequenced material: blood. Every receptor here comes from a man over 45 with Graves' ophthalmopathy. Both conserved end residues are part of each CDR3. Each record gives: D gene, V gene, CDR3 protein. The D gene is left open where the match is weak.

D gene: -; V gene: TRBV7-8; CDR3 protein: CASSLAVGTADTQYF
D gene: -; V gene: TRBV19; CDR3 protein: CASSNDAGGAQYF
D gene: TRBD2; V gene: TRBV3-1; CDR3 protein: CASSQSLAGPNEQYF
D gene: -; V gene: TRBV10-2; CDR3 protein: CASSGSIADTQYF
D gene: -; V gene: TRBV11-2; CDR3 protein: CASSRNGATNEKLFF
D gene: -; V gene: TRBV11-2; CDR3 protein: CASSPYPNTEAFF
D gene: -; V gene: TRBV12-3/TRBV12-4; CDR3 protein: CASSFGGTETQYF
D gene: -; V gene: TRBV5-1; CDR3 protein: CASSSSSNSGETQYF
D gene: TRBD2; V gene: TRBV20-1; CDR3 protein: CSAFSGSEETQYF
D gene: TRBD1; V gene: TRBV29-1; CDR3 protein: CSVETGGVGNTIYF
D gene: -; V gene: TRBV20-1; CDR3 protein: CSARDRGGASGYTF
D gene: -; V gene: TRBV29-1; CDR3 protein: CSVWGREQYF
D gene: TRBD1; V gene: TRBV5-1; CDR3 protein: CASNPEGQGFPDTQYF
D gene: TRBD2; V gene: TRBV5-1; CDR3 protein: CASSSPRTSGKADTQYF
D gene: -; V gene: TRBV2; CDR3 protein: CASSPPIYGYTF
D gene: -; V gene: TRBV19; CDR3 protein: CASSIGGTSPQHF
D gene: TRBD2; V gene: TRBV3-1; CDR3 protein: CASSPRSGGPTDTQYF
D gene: TRBD2; V gene: TRBV20-1; CDR3 protein: CSAPQRGGAKNIQYF
D gene: TRBD1; V gene: TRBV18; CDR3 protein: CASSPVQVGQGGETQYF
D gene: -; V gene: TRBV28; CDR3 protein: CASRRTEYTQYF
D gene: TRBD2; V gene: TRBV27; CDR3 protein: CASSYIAGSGYEQYF
D gene: -; V gene: TRBV24-1; CDR3 protein: CATSDPGTSYGYTF
D gene: -; V gene: TRBV29-1; CDR3 protein: CSVEDPSAGRGESNYGYTF
D gene: -; V gene: TRBV30; CDR3 protein: CAWRASGANQPQHF
D gene: -; V gene: TRBV5-1; CDR3 protein: CASSLAWPSTDTQYF
D gene: -; V gene: TRBV6-1; CDR3 protein: CASSRATGYEQYF
D gene: -; V gene: TRBV19; CDR3 protein: CASRSQGRAPSEAFF
D gene: TRBD1; V gene: TRBV7-9; CDR3 protein: CASRSTGENSPLHF
D gene: TRBD1; V gene: TRBV3-1; CDR3 protein: CASSLLSGTGGGYTF
D gene: -; V gene: TRBV3-1; CDR3 protein: CASSQPGQGGEQYF
D gene: TRBD2; V gene: TRBV20-1; CDR3 protein: CSARDLREGGEEDTQYF
D gene: -; V gene: TRBV28; CDR3 protein: CASSYPTGGNQPQHF
D gene: TRBD2; V gene: TRBV20-1; CDR3 protein: CSARVGLAGIYNEQFF
D gene: TRBD2; V gene: TRBV30; CDR3 protein: CAWSASRTSGHLRPETQYF
D gene: -; V gene: TRBV7-9; CDR3 protein: CASSPIPYGYTF
D gene: TRBD1; V gene: TRBV10-3; CDR3 protein: CAISARQGSPTTSSGELFF
D gene: -; V gene: TRBV5-1; CDR3 protein: CASSFGQATDTQYF
D gene: -; V gene: TRBV19; CDR3 protein: CASTNRGENYNEQFF
D gene: TRBD1; V gene: TRBV20-1; CDR3 protein: CSAQDRGLYGYTF
D gene: TRBD1; V gene: TRBV13; CDR3 protein: CASSYRQGASNTEAFF
D gene: TRBD1; V gene: TRBV2; CDR3 protein: CASEGTVEETQYF
D gene: TRBD2; V gene: TRBV19; CDR3 protein: CASSKAGTSINSYNEQFF
D gene: TRBD1; V gene: TRBV6-1; CDR3 protein: CASRGQVANIQYF
D gene: -; V gene: TRBV30; CDR3 protein: CALTDYNEQFF
D gene: -; V gene: TRBV10-3; CDR3 protein: CAISGNGEKLFF
D gene: -; V gene: TRBV5-1; CDR3 protein: CASSPIQGLRSYNEQFF
D gene: -; V gene: TRBV5-1; CDR3 protein: CASSYPVGKPDTEAFF
D gene: TRBD1; V gene: TRBV24-1; CDR3 protein: CATSDSDRLQFF